Following are 31 T cell receptor beta chains from one sample sequenced in a study of regulatory T cells in long-lasting Graves disease. Construction of TCR beta libraries relied on iRepertoire HTBI primers and on Arm-PCR targeting CDR3 regions. TCRdb re-analysed the multiplex PCR reads in MiXCR, keeping a single row per CDR3 protein. The sample holds 450,000 or so distinct CDR3 sequences, 22% seen once. As to time point: persistent/refractory GD, antithyroid drugs over 5 years with positive TRAb. Making the TCR library involved RNA that had been extracted from PBMCs. Here the sequenced sample was peripheral blood mononuclear cells (PBMCs), taken when the disease was refractory, from a patient treated with antithyroid drugs. The origin of the receptors is a female donor with Graves disease.

The table lists this clonotype with many counts. Here the CDR3 DNA reads TGTGCCAGCAGCCCCAATCCAGGGGACCACGAGCAGTACTTC. Translation gives CASSPNPGDHEQYF. The V gene is TRBV7-3, the J gene TRBJ2-7; the D gene is possibly TRBD1 (6 bases). Between the trimmed V and J ends, which lost 5 bases and 5 bases, there was a span of 16 bases. The CDR3 runs to 14 residues. Germline assignment: CDR1 SGHTA and CDR2 FQGTGA. The full variable domain, with the rest looked up from reference TRBV7-3 and TRBJ2-7, is GAGVSQTPSNKVTEKGKYVELRCDPISGHTALYWYRQSLGQGPEFLIYFQGTGAADDSGLPNDRFFAVRPEGSVSTLKIQRTERGDSAVYLCASSPNPGDHEQYFGPGTRLTVT.

Of note for this clonotype: This may stem from a read error, because a much larger clone lies one nucleotide away. This chain uses TRBV6-2 or TRBV6-3 with TRBJ2-2; 9 bases agree with TRBD1. From germline, CDR1 is MNHEY and CDR2 SVGEGT. The CDR3 spans 13 residues. The CDR3 nucleotides are TGTGCCAGCAGTTACGGGACAGGGCAGGAGCTGCTTTTT. Translated, it gives CASSYGTGQELLF.

This clonotype was counted at least ten times. The chain links TRBV24-1 to TRBJ2-7; no reliable D call. Trimming took off 2 bases at V and 6 bases at J, with 19 bases between the two ends. CDR3 size: 16 residues. Germline CDR1 and CDR2: KGHDR and SFDVKD. As DNA, the CDR3 is TGTGCCACCAGTGATTCCCGACGGAGTTCCGTACGCGAGCAGTACTTC. This codes for CATSDSRRSSVREQYF.

The sample holds a few counts of this clonotype. This chain connects TRBV5-6 to TRBJ1-1, with D unclear. Looked up from germline, CDR1 is SGHDT and CDR2 is YYEEEE. V lost 4 bases and J 11 bases, leaving 15 bases between the germline ends. This CDR3 comprises 12 residues. The CDR3 is CASSGRIREAFF. Here the CDR3 DNA reads TGTGCCAGCAGCGGACGGATAAGGGAGGCTTTCTTT.

This clonotype was seen many times. The V call is TRBV24-1, the J call TRBJ1-2; unclear D gene. Per germline, CDR1 KGHDR and CDR2 SFDVKD. The CDR3 totals 13 residues. Trimming stripped 4 bases from V and 0 bases from J, with 5 bases between. The CDR3 DNA is TGTGCCACCAGTGACGGAGCTAACTATGGCTACACCTTC. Translating gives CATSDGANYGYTF.

This clonotype was seen repeatedly, ten times or more. The chain combines TRBV10-3 with TRBJ2-7; TRBD1 matches 7 bases. V trimming: 4 bases; J trimming: 2 bases; junction bases outside the gene matches: 8. This CDR3 is built from 15 residues. Per the germline V gene, CDR1 is ENHRY and CDR2 is SYGVKD. The DNA of the CDR3 is TGTGCCATCAGTGGAGGGGCAGGGACAGCCTACGAGCAGTACTTC. Its translation: CAISGGAGTAYEQYF.

This clonotype was counted many times. The chain couples TRBV11-2 to TRBJ1-6; D not resolved. CDR3 length equals 14 residues. Between the trimmed V and J ends, which lost 4 bases and 7 bases, there was a span of 11 bases. Germline CDR1 reads SGHAT; CDR2 reads FQNNGV. The CDR3 nucleotides are TGTGCCAGCAGCTCGCTCGGAGGGAATTCACCCCTCCACTTT. Translating it yields CASSSLGGNSPLHF.

This clonotype was counted at least ten times. The rearrangement joins TRBV20-1 to TRBJ2-5; D not resolved. The CDR3 runs to 13 residues. In germline, CDR1 is DFQATT, CDR2 SNEGSKA (reference sequence). The V end lost 2 bases, the J end lost 9 bases, and 16 bases lay between the germline ends. CDR3 coding DNA: TGCAGTGCTAGAACGACCTCGATACCCGCCCAGTACTTC. As protein: CSARTTSIPAQYF.

This clonotype was seen ten or more times. The rearrangement uses TRBV20-1 and TRBJ2-7; 7 bases match TRBD1. The CDR3 spans 13 residues. CDR1 and CDR2 from the germline V gene are DFQATT and SNEGSKA (reference sequence). The ends lost 3 bases at V and 5 bases at J; junction bases unmatched: 7. The DNA for the CDR3 is TGCAGTGCTAGTGACAGGGAGACGAACGAGCAGTACTTC. Amino acid sequence: CSASDRETNEQYF.

This clonotype was seen only a few times. This chain joins TRBV5-1 and TRBJ2-2, with TRBD2 as a possible D gene (7 bases). The V gene lost 7 bases and the J gene lost 1 base, with 14 bases spanning the gap. This CDR3 is built from 15 residues. The germline V gene encodes CDR1 SGHRS and CDR2 YFSETQ. The CDR3 DNA is TGCGCCAGCCTGGGGGGGGCCGTGAACACCGGGGAGCTGTTTTTT. As protein: CASLGGAVNTGELFF. Full variable domain (remainder filled in from reference TRBV5-1 and TRBJ2-2): KAGVTQTPRYLIKTRGQQVTLSCSPISGHRSVSWYQQTPGQGLQFLFEYFSETQRNKGNFPGRFSGRQFSNSRSEMNVSTLELGDSALYLCASLGGAVNTGELFFGEGSRLTVL.

This clonotype has at least ten counts. This chain links TRBV28 with TRBJ2-7, with a tentative D call TRBD2 (5 bases). The V gene's germline CDR1 is MDHEN and CDR2 SYDVKM. The CDR3 is 16 amino acids. Between the trimmed V and J ends, which lost 3 bases and 0 bases, there was a span of 15 bases. CDR3 residues: CASSFSFLGSSYEQYF. DNA for the CDR3: TGTGCCAGCAGTTTTTCTTTCTTAGGGAGCTCCTACGAGCAGTACTTC. Drawing the rest from reference TRBV28 and TRBJ2-7, the complete variable domain is DVKVTQSSRYLVKRTGEKVFLECVQDMDHENMFWYRQDPGLGLRLIYFSYDVKMKEKGDIPEGYSVSREKKERFSLILESASTNQTSMYLCASSFSFLGSSYEQYFGPGTRLTVT.

The V call is TRBV9, the J call TRBJ1-3, with 9 bases that match TRBD1. Germline-derived CDR1 and CDR2 are SGDLS and YYNGEE. V shed 3 bases, J shed 0 bases, and the junction held 7 bases outside the gene matches. This CDR3 region has 17 residues. As DNA, the CDR3 is TGTGCCAGCAGCGGAGGACAGGGGTTCCTCTCTGGAAACACCATATATTTT. This encodes CASSGGQGFLSGNTIYF. Full variable domain (remainder filled in from reference TRBV9 and TRBJ1-3): DSGVTQTPKHLITATGQRVTLRCSPRSGDLSVYWYQQSLDQGLQFLIQYYNGEERAKGNILERFSAQQFPDLHSELNLSSLELGDSALYFCASSGGQGFLSGNTIYFGEGSWLTVV.

This clonotype was detected only a few times. V gene TRBV6-4 combines with J gene TRBJ1-5, with 8 bases identical to TRBD1. The CDR3 covers 15 residues. Unmatched junction bases numbered 7, after V lost 5 bases and J lost 4 bases. Germline CDR1 MRHNA, CDR2 SNTAGT. CDR3 in DNA: TGTGCCAGCAGTTACGGGACAGGAGAAAATCAGCCCCAGCATTTT. Translation: CASSYGTGENQPQHF.

At least ten counts were recorded for this clonotype. The CDR3, as DNA: TGCAGTGCTAGCCCTGGACACGAGCAGTACTTC. Protein sequence: CSASPGHEQYF. V gene TRBV20-1 combines with J gene TRBJ2-7; D call uncertain. Germline CDR1 is DFQATT and CDR2 is SNEGSKA (reference sequence). This CDR3 comprises 11 residues. Trimming removed 3 bases from V and 5 bases from J, with 8 bases in between.

The chain carries TRBV9 and TRBJ2-7; D tentatively fits TRBD1 or TRBD2 (5 bases each). V was cut by 4 bases and J by 6 bases, with 17 bases left in between. CDR3 length equals 14 residues. Germline values: CDR1 SGDLS, CDR2 YYNGEE. This CDR3 reads CASSPTGTSGEQYF. The CDR3 nucleotides are TGTGCCAGCAGCCCAACCGGGACCTCGGGCGAGCAGTACTTC.

This clonotype was seen repeatedly, ten times or more. The rearrangement joins TRBV27 to TRBJ2-1; 15 bases align to TRBD2. Trimming at V came to 4 bases and at J to 4 bases, leaving 2 bases not matched to a gene. Germline CDR1 is MNHEY and CDR2 is SMNVEV (reference sequence). The CDR3 consists of 16 residues. The CDR3 region is CASSWGLAGGYNEQFF. As DNA, the CDR3 is TGTGCCAGCAGTTGGGGACTAGCGGGAGGATACAATGAGCAGTTCTTC.

This clonotype was found many times. The chain links TRBV20-1 to TRBJ2-5; TRBD2 aligns across 9 bases. The V segment lost 1 base and the J segment 4 bases; nucleotides outside the gene matches: 7. The germline CDR1 and CDR2 sequences are DFQATT and SNEGSKA (reference sequence). The CDR3 runs to 15 residues. CDR3 protein: CSARVASGVRETQYF. The CDR3 DNA reads as TGCAGTGCTAGAGTGGCTAGCGGGGTAAGAGAGACCCAGTACTTC.

This clonotype was observed at least ten times. The chain couples TRBV28 to TRBJ1-2, with no clear D. Deletions cut 1 base from V and 8 bases from J, with 11 bases between. The CDR3 totals 13 residues. CDR1 is MDHEN, CDR2 SYDVKM, per germline. The CDR3 DNA follows: TGTGCCAGCAGTTTATCCTCGAAGATGGGCTACACCTTC. This codes for CASSLSSKMGYTF.

This clonotype was seen at least ten times. This chain connects TRBV6-1 to TRBJ1-2; D may be TRBD1 (5 bases). The germline V gene encodes CDR1 MNHNS and CDR2 SASEGT. The V gene lost 7 bases and the J gene lost 8 bases, with 17 bases spanning the gap. This CDR3 spans 13 amino acids. CDR3 residues: CASILEAGGGYTF. The CDR3 bases are TGTGCCAGCATCCTTGAGGCCGGGGGGGGCTACACCTTC.

The rearrangement uses TRBV9 and TRBJ2-2; D unresolved. Germline CDR1 is SGDLS and CDR2 is YYNGEE. With 2 bases removed from V and 5 bases from J, the gap between germline ends came to 13 bases. The CDR3 is 15 amino acids. This CDR3 reads CASSVAAYLTGELFF. The CDR3 DNA reads TGTGCCAGCAGCGTTGCGGCATATCTTACCGGGGAGCTGTTTTTT.

This clonotype was picked up a small number of times. The chain carries TRBV20-1 and TRBJ2-2; 7 bases line up with TRBD1. The CDR3 extends over 15 amino acids. Germline values: CDR1 DFQATT, CDR2 SNEGSKA (reference sequence). V dropped 0 bases and J dropped 1; count of bases not matched to a gene: 2. CDR3 loop: CSAREAGGNTGELFF. As DNA, the CDR3 is TGCAGTGCTAGAGAGGCAGGGGGGAACACCGGGGAGCTGTTTTTT.

Only a few counts were recorded for this clonotype. The chain couples TRBV2 to TRBJ2-6; perhaps TRBD1 as D (5 bases). Germline V gives CDR1 SNHLY, CDR2 FYNNEI. The CDR3 spans 15 residues. V was shortened by 4 bases and J by 0 bases, with 7 bases between the two germline ends. The CDR3 DNA follows: TGTGCCAGCAGTGGACAGCCCTCTGGGGCCAACGTCCTGACTTTC. Translation: CASSGQPSGANVLTF. The variable domain in full, with the rest retrieved from reference TRBV2 and TRBJ2-6, is EPEVTQTPSHQVTQMGQEVILRCVPISNHLYFYWYRQILGQKVEFLVSFYNNEISEKSEIFDDQFSVERPDGSNFTLKIRSTKLEDSAMYFCASSGQPSGANVLTFGAGSRLTVL.

This clonotype has a count of ten or more. The chain is built from TRBV28 and TRBJ2-7, with D uncertain. V dropped 2 bases and J dropped 4 bases, with 3 bases sitting between them. Germline V gene sequence: CDR1 MDHEN, CDR2 SYDVKM. This CDR3 is 11 amino acids long. The CDR3 nucleotides are TGTGCCAGCAGTTTAAAGTACGAGCAGTACTTC. It encodes CASSLKYEQYF.

With regard to this clonotype: Possible read error: a much larger clone is one base away. The V call is TRBV6-2 or TRBV6-3, the J call TRBJ1-5; a weak D match, TRBD1 (6 bases). The germline V gene encodes CDR1 MNHEY and CDR2 SVGEGT. Trimming stripped 5 bases from V and 9 bases from J, with 17 bases between. There are 14 residues in the CDR3. For the CDR3, the DNA is TGTGCCAGCAGTCCACCCAGGGGCGGTCGGCCCCAGCATTTT. Translated: CASSPPRGGRPQHF.

This clonotype came up a few times. V and J are TRBV6-5 and TRBJ2-5; 7 nucleotides agree with TRBD2. CDR3 length: 13 amino acids. V dropped 0 bases and J dropped 5; count of bases not matched to a gene: 0. Germline V CDR1 and CDR2: MNHEY, SVGAGI. The CDR3 nucleotides are TGTGCCAGCAGTTACTCCGGGAGGGAGACCCAGTACTTC. It codes for CASSYSGRETQYF.

This chain links TRBV3-1 with TRBJ1-1; D is undetermined. The CDR3 contains 14 residues. Germline V gene lookup returns CDR1 LGHDT and CDR2 YNNKEL (reference sequence). V was pared by 3 bases and J by 4 bases, with 12 bases between. CDR3 bases: TGTGCCAGCAGCCAGCCGGGCCCGGGCACTGAAGCTTTCTTT. This encodes CASSQPGPGTEAFF.

The chain carries TRBV20-1 and TRBJ1-5; D might be TRBD1 (5 bases). Germline lookup yields CDR1 DFQATT and CDR2 SNEGSKA (reference sequence). The CDR3 is made up of 17 amino acids. Trimming took 3 bases from V and 1 from J, leaving 19 bases between them. The CDR3 DNA reads TGCAGTGCTAGGCCGGGGGGGAGCATTCGAAGCAATCAGCCCCAGCATTTT. Translation gives CSARPGGSIRSNQPQHF.

This clonotype has at least ten counts. The chain combines TRBV2 with TRBJ2-1; no reliable D call. V lost 7 bases to trimming and J lost 10 bases, with 14 bases between them. This CDR3 contains 12 residues. CDR1 SNHLY and CDR2 FYNNEI come from the germline V gene. This CDR3 reads CASKRMSREQFF. The CDR3 DNA is TGTGCCAGCAAGAGGATGAGTCGGGAGCAGTTCTTC.

V is TRBV14 and J is TRBJ1-2; a weak D match, TRBD1 (5 bases). CDR3 length: 16 amino acids. V lost 0 bases to trimming and J lost 5 bases, with 16 bases between them. Germline assignment: CDR1 SGHDN and CDR2 FVKESK. The chain's CDR3 is CASSQDQSGFGYGYTF. The CDR3 nucleotides are TGTGCCAGCAGCCAAGATCAGTCAGGGTTCGGGTATGGCTACACCTTC.

This clonotype was counted many times. V and J are TRBV29-1 and TRBJ1-1; 8 bases are a match to TRBD1. The CDR3 contains 14 residues. V gave up 3 bases and J gave up 3 bases; unmatched junction bases: 6. CDR1 and CDR2 from the germline V gene are SQVTM and ANQGSEA. The CDR3: CSVDLGQGDTEAFF. For the CDR3, the DNA is TGCAGCGTTGACCTCGGACAGGGAGACACTGAAGCTTTCTTT. Complete variable domain (other parts from reference TRBV29-1 and TRBJ1-1): SAVISQKPSRDICQRGTSLTIQCQVDSQVTMMFWYRQQPGQSLTLIATANQGSEATYESGFVIDKFPISRPNLTFSTLTVSNMSPEDSSIYLCSVDLGQGDTEAFFGQGTRLTVV.

The chain employs TRBV9 and TRBJ1-2; 7 positions match TRBD1. The V gene end was trimmed by 4 bases and the J gene end by 2 bases; junction bases not matched to a gene: 8. Germline assignment: CDR1 SGDLS and CDR2 YYNGEE. The CDR3 spans 15 residues. As DNA, the CDR3 is TGTGCCAGCAGCTCCCGACAGGGAGGCAACTATGGCTACACCTTC. Amino acid sequence: CASSSRQGGNYGYTF. Full variable domain (rest looked up from reference TRBV9 and TRBJ1-2): DSGVTQTPKHLITATGQRVTLRCSPRSGDLSVYWYQQSLDQGLQFLIQYYNGEERAKGNILERFSAQQFPDLHSELNLSSLELGDSALYFCASSSRQGGNYGYTFGSGTRLTVV.